The rows below give T cell receptor beta chains drawn from one sample of a study of human T cells and chemical hapten exposure. A single record per CDR3 protein comes from TCRdb applying MiXCR to the RACE reads. The sample shows 80,000 to 95,000 distinct CDR3 sequences, 8% to 10% of them seen only once. The sample consisted of whole blood, taken in connection with sensitization to the hapten diphenylcyclopropenone (DPC). These receptors all stem from a woman between 40 and 55 years old with alopecia areata. Some clones in this sample may be carry-over from other donors' samples. Both conserved end residues are part of each CDR3. Fields, in order: V gene, J gene, CDR3 protein.

>TRBV28|TRBJ2-7
CASSLGQGGEQYF
>TRBV11-2|TRBJ2-7
CASSLTAREQYF
>TRBV18|TRBJ1-1
CASSPRLGDVNTEAFF
>TRBV28|TRBJ2-7
CASSPPSPTSGGQEQYF
>TRBV12-3/TRBV12-4|TRBJ2-1
CASSPLSYPSSYNEQFF
>TRBV6-5|TRBJ1-1
CASPPGNTEAFF
>TRBV7-9|TRBJ1-2
CASSRGNYGYTF
>TRBV5-3|TRBJ2-7
CARSLAPPGLMSYEQYF
>TRBV4-3|TRBJ1-5
CASSQTGSNQPQHF
>TRBV6-2/TRBV6-3|TRBJ1-4
CASSDRGALDEKLFF
>TRBV3-1|TRBJ1-1
CASSLLQGYDTEAFF
>TRBV11-2|TRBJ2-2
CASSSNRGLTGELFF
>TRBV9|TRBJ2-3
CASSVGSSGGYTDTQYF
>TRBV28|TRBJ2-7
CASRSRDRESYEQYF
>TRBV14|TRBJ2-3
CASSQDQQGRDTQYF
>TRBV24-1|TRBJ2-2
CATSDYRGNTGELFF
>TRBV7-2|TRBJ2-1
CASRGRSGGAVEQFF
>TRBV6-2/TRBV6-3|TRBJ1-2
CASSYSAGGYGYTF
>TRBV2|TRBJ2-3
CASSEGLGYTDTQYF
>TRBV29-1|TRBJ2-1
CSVRGQDYNEQFF
>TRBV20-1|TRBJ1-5
CSAPTLSGVNVNQPQHF
>TRBV23-1|TRBJ2-4
CASSQSVRGREAKNIQYF
>TRBV12-3/TRBV12-4|TRBJ2-7
CASSLRPRGYEQYF
>TRBV9|TRBJ1-2
CASDRVELPGYTF
>TRBV5-1|TRBJ2-5
CASSLKQRYQETQYF
>TRBV7-2|TRBJ2-7
CASSPPNRGAQYF
>TRBV25-1|TRBJ2-1
CASSEYRGGQRGNEQFF
>TRBV4-1|TRBJ1-5
CASSQDQGLVNQPQHF
>TRBV6-5|TRBJ1-1
CASSQNRDSGLLNTEAFF
>TRBV6-2/TRBV6-3|TRBJ2-3
CASGPWTDTQYF
>TRBV19|TRBJ1-2
CASSIDRGNYGYTF
>TRBV6-5|TRBJ2-4
CASTRTGRGNIQYF
>TRBV6-2/TRBV6-3|TRBJ2-5
CASSYSRTSGGDQYF
>TRBV7-2|TRBJ1-1
CASRKQGPEAFF
>TRBV4-1|TRBJ1-1
CASSQARGNTEAFF
>TRBV7-9|TRBJ1-1
CASSLLQGNTEAFF
>TRBV7-2|TRBJ2-1
CASSRDRNPNEQFF
>TRBV10-3|TRBJ2-2
CAIDATNTGELFF
>TRBV7-2|TRBJ1-2
CASSSQARVVFTQGDGYTF
>TRBV25-1|TRBJ2-7
CASSPQQGRNYEQYF
>TRBV5-1|TRBJ1-6
CASSEGRTSSLPLHF
>TRBV6-2/TRBV6-3|TRBJ1-1
CASSHPSEFNTEAFF
>TRBV28|TRBJ2-5
CASSLSLPLETQYF
>TRBV27|TRBJ2-5
CASSLVGTSGLQETQYF
>TRBV3-1|TRBJ2-3
CASSHAGTSTDTQYF
>TRBV5-1|TRBJ2-3
CASSPVGQLPDTQYF
>TRBV7-9|TRBJ1-2
CASSLNSGANYGYTF
>TRBV5-1|TRBJ1-4
CASSKDGTDEKLFF
>TRBV4-3|TRBJ2-2
CASSQGGGYTGELFF
>TRBV7-2|TRBJ2-3
CASSHPLSGGPTDTQYF